What follows describes a single T cell receptor beta chain. Its specific antigen is unknown. Per-nucleotide qualities are absent, and no much larger clonotype sits a single base away. The data were taken from a study of blood T cells in healthy people across ages (dated by TCRdb to the mid-2010s). Some background on the complete study: In model experiments, template switching captured about one uniquely barcoded TCR beta cDNA molecule for every two T cells. Age-related changes in TCR beta repertoire diversity were measured in the study by deep sequencing normalized with unique cDNA molecular identifiers. The donors were split into four age groups: young (average about 15 years), middle-aged (around 40), aged (approximately 60) and long-lived (under 85). To avoid experimental bias, donors of different ages were spread randomly across the sequencing lanes. Two additional independent replicas of 1 million unique cDNA reads from the same blood draw were analyzed for two donors (one aged 18 to 30 and one aged 80 or older). Results and caveats for the whole study, not just this receptor: As age increased, observed TCR beta diversity per million T cells dropped in a roughly linear way, and a significant reduction was already evident by age around 41. Since profiling was done on bulk unsorted PBMCs, naive and antigen-experienced compartments could not be conclusively compared. Compared with the aged group, the long-lived group had more naive CD4+ T cells, fewer expanded clones and increased TCR diversity, a pattern suggesting age selection. There was a strong correlation between observed TCR beta diversity and the percentage of naive T cells measured by flow cytometry. Estimates of total diversity based on one million sequenced T cells were considered lower bounds and underestimates. Because donor CMV infection status was unknown, age-related changes in expanded clonotypes were potentially confounded.

Donors were 30 to 45 systemically healthy Caucasian individuals from Russia aged roughly 6 to 90 years. Approximately 9 milliliters of peripheral blood were collected from each donor into EDTA-treated Vacutainer tubes. Ficoll-Paque density-gradient centrifugation was used to isolate PBMCs, with at least 6.5 million obtained per sample. Total RNA, at least 5 micrograms per sample, was extracted from PBMCs with Trizol reagent. Naive CD45RAhigh/CD27high T cell percentages were measured by flow cytometry on a PBMC aliquot from every donor. From the cysteine up to the phenylalanine, the CDR3 has a length of 12 residues. Of the read, only the CDR3 DNA is kept; its 36 bases are in frame from base 1. V is clipped by 6 bases and J by 11 bases, and the sequence between their germline boundaries is 13 bases long. Sequences MDHEN (CDR1) and SYDVKM (CDR2) are obtained from the germline V gene. The library was prepared using 5' RACE. The instrument given in TCRdb is Illumina HiSeq 2500. A second 7 to 11 cycle PCR used a sample-barcoded 5' primer and a J-beta primer mix. Each TCR beta cDNA molecule received a unique molecular identifier from a template-switch 5' adaptor carrying 12 random nucleotides. Each sample yielded at least 3 million CDR3-containing paired-end reads. First-strand cDNA synthesis was performed from all RNA using the Mint cDNA synthesis kit, with priming by a TRBC-specific oligonucleotide. After uracil-DNA glycosylase treatment, a first 18-cycle PCR used universal primers M1SS and BC2_uni_R on all cDNA. The original pipeline was this. Normalization of each sample was performed by random selection of 1 million high-quality reads, each carrying a distinct molecular identifier. Instead of being binned into consensus sequences, reads with shared molecular identifiers were discarded. MiTCR, with a Q25 quality threshold and the strictest error-elimination algorithm, was used for CDR3 identification, clonotype clustering and error correction. A nonparametric unseen species model with Euler transformation was used to estimate a lower bound on total TCR beta diversity. TCRdb trimmed the raw reads at Q25, called clones with MiXCR and kept productive beta chains. For every CDR3 protein sequence, its rows merge into one entry that carries the most common genes and DNA. The V and J calls come from TCRdb's annotation, not from the publication. This sample is represented by over 1,200,000 distinct CDR3 sequences; approximately 63% of them were singletons. The ten largest clones represent over 6.5% of the sample.

This clonotype was obtained from a man between 18 and 35 years old in good health. Sequencing input: blood. The rearrangement joined TRBV28 to TRBJ1-4, with no confident D gene call. DNA sequence: TGTGCCAGCAGCGGCAGACCGGTGAAACTGTTTTTT. Its protein is CASSGRPVKLFF.